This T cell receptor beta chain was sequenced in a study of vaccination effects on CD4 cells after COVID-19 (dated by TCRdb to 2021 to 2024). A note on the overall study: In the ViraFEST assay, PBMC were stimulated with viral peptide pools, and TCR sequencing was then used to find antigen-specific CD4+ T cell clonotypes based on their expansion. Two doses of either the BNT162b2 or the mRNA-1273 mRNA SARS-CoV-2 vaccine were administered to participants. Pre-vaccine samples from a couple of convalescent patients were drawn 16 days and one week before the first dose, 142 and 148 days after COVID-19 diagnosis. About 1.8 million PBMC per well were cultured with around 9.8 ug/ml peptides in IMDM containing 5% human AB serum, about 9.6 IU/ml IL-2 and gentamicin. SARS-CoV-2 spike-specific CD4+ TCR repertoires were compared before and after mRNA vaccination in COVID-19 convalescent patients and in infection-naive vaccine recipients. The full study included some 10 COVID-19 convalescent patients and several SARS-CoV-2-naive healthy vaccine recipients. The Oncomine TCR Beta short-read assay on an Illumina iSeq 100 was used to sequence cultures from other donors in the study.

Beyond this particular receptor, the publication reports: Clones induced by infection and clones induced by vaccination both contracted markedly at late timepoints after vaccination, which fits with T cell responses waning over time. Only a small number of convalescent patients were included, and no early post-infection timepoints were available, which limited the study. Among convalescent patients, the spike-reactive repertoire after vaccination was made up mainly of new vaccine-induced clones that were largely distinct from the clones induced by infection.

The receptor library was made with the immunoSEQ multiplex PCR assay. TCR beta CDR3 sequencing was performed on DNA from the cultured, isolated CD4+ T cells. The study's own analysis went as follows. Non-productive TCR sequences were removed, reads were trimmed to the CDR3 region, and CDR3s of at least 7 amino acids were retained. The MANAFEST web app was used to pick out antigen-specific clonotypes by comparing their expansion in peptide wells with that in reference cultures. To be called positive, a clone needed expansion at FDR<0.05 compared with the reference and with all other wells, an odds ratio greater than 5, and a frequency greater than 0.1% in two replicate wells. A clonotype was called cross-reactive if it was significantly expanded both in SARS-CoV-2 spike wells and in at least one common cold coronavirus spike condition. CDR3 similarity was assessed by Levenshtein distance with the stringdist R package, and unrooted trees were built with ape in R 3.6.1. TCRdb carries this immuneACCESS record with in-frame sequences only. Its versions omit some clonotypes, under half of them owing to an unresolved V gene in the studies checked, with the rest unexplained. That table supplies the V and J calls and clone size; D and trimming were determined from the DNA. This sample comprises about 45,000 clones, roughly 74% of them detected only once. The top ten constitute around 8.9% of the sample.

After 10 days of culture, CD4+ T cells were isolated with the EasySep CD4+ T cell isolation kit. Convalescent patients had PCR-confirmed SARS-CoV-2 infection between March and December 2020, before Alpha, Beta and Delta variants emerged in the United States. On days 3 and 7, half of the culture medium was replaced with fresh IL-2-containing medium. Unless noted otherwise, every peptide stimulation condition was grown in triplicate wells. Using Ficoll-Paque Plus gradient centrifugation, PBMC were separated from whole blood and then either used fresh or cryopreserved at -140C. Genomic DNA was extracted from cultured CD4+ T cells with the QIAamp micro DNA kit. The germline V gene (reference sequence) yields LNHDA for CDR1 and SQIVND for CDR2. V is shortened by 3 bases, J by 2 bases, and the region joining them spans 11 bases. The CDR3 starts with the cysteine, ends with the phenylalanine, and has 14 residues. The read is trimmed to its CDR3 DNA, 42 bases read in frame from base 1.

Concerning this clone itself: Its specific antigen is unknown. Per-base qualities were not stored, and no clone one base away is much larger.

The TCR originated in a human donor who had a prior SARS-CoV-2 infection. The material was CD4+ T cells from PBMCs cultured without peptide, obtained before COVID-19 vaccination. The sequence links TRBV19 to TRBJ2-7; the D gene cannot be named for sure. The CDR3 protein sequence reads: CASSIDRQTYEQYF. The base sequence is TGTGCCAGTAGTATCGATAGGCAGACCTACGAGCAGTACTTC.